Listed below are T cell receptor beta chains from one sample, sequenced in a study of blood T cell repertoires in COVID-19. Sequencing was performed with immunoSEQ multiplex PCR; in TCRdb, only in-frame clones are kept and a portion is missing. The data hold under 350,000 clones, with roughly 90% observed a single time. Sequences were obtained from peripheral blood. These receptors all come from a man aged 35 to 55 with acute or convalescent COVID-19. Both conserved end residues are part of each CDR3. The order of the fields is V gene, J gene, D gene, clone size, CDR3 protein, CDR3 DNA. The D gene is left open where the match is weak. Clone size is shown for a subset of rows, as once, few, many or a class of expanded clone.

v_call: TRBV11-2; j_call: TRBJ2-1; d_call: TRBD2; clone_size: few; cdr3_aa: CASSFSGKGEQFF; cdr3_nt: TGTGCCAGCAGCTTTAGCGGGAAAGGTGAGCAGTTCTTC
v_call: TRBV19; j_call: TRBJ1-1; d_call: TRBD1; clone_size: -; cdr3_aa: CASSGQGGTTEAFF; cdr3_nt: TGTGCCAGTTCGGGACAGGGGGGAACGACCGAAGCTTTCTTT
v_call: TRBV3-1/TRBV3-2; j_call: TRBJ2-3; d_call: -; clone_size: -; cdr3_aa: CASRDSLSTQYF; cdr3_nt: TGTGCCAGCAGGGACAGTTTAAGTACGCAGTATTTT
v_call: TRBV7-2; j_call: TRBJ2-1; d_call: -; clone_size: few; cdr3_aa: CASRLGPETFF; cdr3_nt: TGTGCCAGCAGACTAGGACCGGAAACGTTCTTC
v_call: TRBV2; j_call: TRBJ1-2; d_call: -; clone_size: once; cdr3_aa: CASSEQGAYGYTF; cdr3_nt: TGTGCCAGCAGTGAACAGGGCGCCTATGGCTACACCTTC
v_call: TRBV30; j_call: TRBJ2-1; d_call: -; clone_size: once; cdr3_aa: CAWGQGLTNGNEQFF; cdr3_nt: TGTGCCTGGGGGCAGGGACTTACTAATGGGAATGAGCAGTTCTTC
v_call: TRBV21-1; j_call: TRBJ1-5; d_call: -; clone_size: -; cdr3_aa: CASSKPGMGNQPQHF; cdr3_nt: TGTGCCAGCAGCAAACCGGGGATGGGAAATCAGCCCCAGCATTTT
v_call: TRBV11-2; j_call: TRBJ1-1; d_call: TRBD1; clone_size: -; cdr3_aa: CASSYTGGTEAFF; cdr3_nt: TGTGCCAGCAGCTATACAGGGGGCACTGAAGCTTTCTTT
v_call: TRBV7-2; j_call: TRBJ2-3; d_call: -; clone_size: -; cdr3_aa: CASSFHADTQYF; cdr3_nt: TGTGCCAGCAGCTTCCATGCGGATACGCAGTATTTT
v_call: TRBV5-4; j_call: TRBJ1-6; d_call: TRBD1; clone_size: -; cdr3_aa: CASSSGTGSSPLHF; cdr3_nt: TGTGCCAGCAGCTCCGGGACAGGGTCTTCACCCCTCCACTTT
v_call: TRBV7-2; j_call: TRBJ1-6; d_call: TRBD1; clone_size: -; cdr3_aa: CASSATSGTGHSPLHF; cdr3_nt: TGTGCCAGCAGCGCAACCTCCGGGACAGGGCATTCACCCCTCCACTTT
v_call: TRBV10-3; j_call: TRBJ2-7; d_call: -; clone_size: -; cdr3_aa: CAISERFEQYF; cdr3_nt: TGTGCCATCAGTGAGCGGTTCGAGCAGTACTTC
v_call: TRBV18; j_call: TRBJ2-3; d_call: -; clone_size: -; cdr3_aa: CASSDSRSGTDTQYF; cdr3_nt: TGTGCCAGCTCAGACTCTAGAAGCGGCACAGATACGCAGTATTTT
v_call: TRBV6-5; j_call: TRBJ1-1; d_call: -; clone_size: once; cdr3_aa: CASSYKGDTEAFF; cdr3_nt: TGTGCCAGCAGTTACAAAGGAGATACTGAAGCTTTCTTT
v_call: TRBV7-9; j_call: TRBJ1-2; d_call: -; clone_size: -; cdr3_aa: CASSLEWVDRYGYTF; cdr3_nt: TGTGCCAGCAGCTTAGAATGGGTCGACAGGTATGGCTACACCTTC
v_call: TRBV2; j_call: TRBJ2-3; d_call: TRBD2; clone_size: -; cdr3_aa: CASSAQIAGDTQYF; cdr3_nt: TGTGCCAGCAGTGCCCAAATAGCGGGGGATACGCAGTATTTT
v_call: TRBV7-3; j_call: TRBJ2-1; d_call: TRBD2; clone_size: -; cdr3_aa: CASSFTGGAGNEQFF; cdr3_nt: TGTGCCAGCAGCTTCACGGGAGGGGCAGGCAATGAGCAGTTCTTC
v_call: TRBV5-1; j_call: TRBJ2-1; d_call: TRBD2; clone_size: -; cdr3_aa: CASSLAAGVGNEQFF; cdr3_nt: TGCGCCAGCAGCTTGGCGGCGGGGGTAGGAAATGAGCAGTTCTTC
v_call: TRBV5-1; j_call: TRBJ2-3; d_call: TRBD2; clone_size: -; cdr3_aa: CASSSLSSGGLDTQYF; cdr3_nt: TGCGCCAGCAGCTCCCTCTCTAGCGGGGGGCTAGATACGCAGTATTTT
v_call: TRBV6-5; j_call: TRBJ2-2; d_call: TRBD1; clone_size: -; cdr3_aa: CASSYSGGYGGELFF; cdr3_nt: TGTGCCAGCAGTTACTCAGGGGGCTACGGCGGGGAGCTGTTTTTT
v_call: TRBV24-1; j_call: TRBJ2-1; d_call: TRBD1; clone_size: -; cdr3_aa: CATSDTGTGPYNEQFF; cdr3_nt: TGTGCCACCAGTGACACCGGGACAGGCCCCTACAATGAGCAGTTCTTC
v_call: TRBV11-3; j_call: TRBJ2-1; d_call: TRBD1; clone_size: few; cdr3_aa: CASSPPWGQGTYNEQFF; cdr3_nt: TGTGCCAGCAGCCCCCCCTGGGGACAGGGTACCTACAATGAGCAGTTCTTC
v_call: TRBV7-9; j_call: TRBJ2-3; d_call: -; clone_size: -; cdr3_aa: CASSFSGDKGDTQYF; cdr3_nt: TGTGCCAGCAGCTTCTCAGGGGATAAGGGAGATACGCAGTATTTT
v_call: TRBV11-2; j_call: TRBJ2-3; d_call: TRBD2; clone_size: -; cdr3_aa: CASSSRPSGGYTDTQYF; cdr3_nt: TGTGCCAGCAGCTCCAGGCCTAGCGGGGGGTACACAGATACGCAGTATTTT
v_call: TRBV12-2; j_call: TRBJ1-6; d_call: -; clone_size: -; cdr3_aa: CASRPGTRSNSPLHF; cdr3_nt: TGTGCAAGTCGACCTGGGACACGTAGTAATTCACCCCTCCACTTT
v_call: TRBV14; j_call: TRBJ2-2; d_call: TRBD1; clone_size: -; cdr3_aa: CASKTQGLGTGELFF; cdr3_nt: TGTGCCAGCAAAACACAGGGGCTCGGCACCGGGGAGCTGTTTTTT
v_call: TRBV10-3; j_call: TRBJ1-2; d_call: -; clone_size: -; cdr3_aa: CAISERSPSNYGYTF; cdr3_nt: TGTGCCATCAGTGAGAGGAGTCCTTCTAACTATGGCTACACCTTC
v_call: TRBV6-5; j_call: TRBJ1-4; d_call: -; clone_size: -; cdr3_aa: CASSSATNEKLFF; cdr3_nt: TGTGCCAGCAGTTCTGCAACTAATGAAAAACTGTTTTTT
v_call: TRBV5-1; j_call: TRBJ2-1; d_call: TRBD2; clone_size: once; cdr3_aa: CASSLGAGDNEQFF; cdr3_nt: TGCGCCAGCAGCTTGGGCGCGGGAGACAATGAGCAGTTCTTC
v_call: TRBV5-1; j_call: TRBJ2-7; d_call: TRBD2; clone_size: -; cdr3_aa: CASSSDTTSGGDGQYF; cdr3_nt: TGCGCCAGCAGCTCCGACACGACTAGCGGGGGAGATGGGCAGTACTTC
v_call: TRBV4-1; j_call: TRBJ1-1; d_call: -; clone_size: -; cdr3_aa: CASSQGEGRENTEAFF; cdr3_nt: TGCGCCAGCAGCCAAGGGGAGGGCAGGGAGAACACTGAAGCTTTCTTT
v_call: TRBV19; j_call: TRBJ1-5; d_call: -; clone_size: -; cdr3_aa: CASSIDRDQPQHF; cdr3_nt: TGTGCCAGTAGTATAGATCGTGATCAGCCCCAGCATTTT
v_call: TRBV10-3; j_call: TRBJ1-1; d_call: TRBD1; clone_size: once; cdr3_aa: CAINKGQAFNTEAFF; cdr3_nt: TGTGCCATCAACAAAGGACAGGCTTTCAACACTGAAGCTTTCTTT
v_call: TRBV6-4; j_call: TRBJ1-5; d_call: -; clone_size: -; cdr3_aa: CASMWAGNQPQHF; cdr3_nt: TGTGCCAGCATGTGGGCCGGCAATCAGCCCCAGCATTTT
v_call: TRBV6-5; j_call: TRBJ2-1; d_call: TRBD2; clone_size: -; cdr3_aa: CASSRLAGTREQFF; cdr3_nt: TGTGCCAGCAGTAGACTAGCGGGGACTCGAGAGCAGTTCTTC